The entry below gives a single TCR beta chain sequence along with its context. Antigen: not known. The entry originates in a study of radiotherapy plus CTLA-4 blockade in lung cancer. Study-wide results and caveats: Early shifts in blood T cell clones, with interferon-beta, reportedly predicted response best. Clones derived from tumor TCRs expanded in blood after radiotherapy plus ipilimumab.

Clones were sequenced by immunoSEQ multiplex PCR, and TCRdb holds only the in-frame ones, with some missing. The data show about 38,000 clones, approximately 86% seen once. CDR3 length: 17 residues. CDR1 and CDR2 (germline): SGHAT, FQNNGV. The V segment lost 2 bases and the J segment 2 bases; nucleotides outside the gene matches: 7. The source was peripheral blood, collected from a patient treated with radiotherapy plus ipilimumab. The rearrangement uses TRBV11-2 and TRBJ2-7, with 12 bases aligning to TRBD2. The clonotype comes from a human donor with non-small cell lung cancer whose response to radiotherapy plus ipilimumab could not be evaluated. The CDR3 DNA follows: TGTGCCAGCAGCTTATCCTGGACTAGCGGGGAACCCTACGAGCAGTACTTC. It is translated as CASSLSWTSGEPYEQYF.